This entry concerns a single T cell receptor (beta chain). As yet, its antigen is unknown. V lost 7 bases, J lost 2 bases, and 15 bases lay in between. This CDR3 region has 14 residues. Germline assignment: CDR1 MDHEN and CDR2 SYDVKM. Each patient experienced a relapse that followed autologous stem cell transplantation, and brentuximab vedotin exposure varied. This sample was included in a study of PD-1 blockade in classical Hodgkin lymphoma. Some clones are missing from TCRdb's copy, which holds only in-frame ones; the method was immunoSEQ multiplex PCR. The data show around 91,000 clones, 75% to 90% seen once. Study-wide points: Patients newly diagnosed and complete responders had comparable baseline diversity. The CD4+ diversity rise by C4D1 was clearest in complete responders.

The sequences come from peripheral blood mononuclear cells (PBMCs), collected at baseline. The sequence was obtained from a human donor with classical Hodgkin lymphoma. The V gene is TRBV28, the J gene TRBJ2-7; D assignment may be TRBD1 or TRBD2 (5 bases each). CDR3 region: CASTDPGPTYEQYF. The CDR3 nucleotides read TGTGCCAGCACAGATCCGGGACCAACCTACGAGCAGTACTTC. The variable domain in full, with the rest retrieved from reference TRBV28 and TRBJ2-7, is DVKVTQSSRYLVKRTGEKVFLECVQDMDHENMFWYRQDPGLGLRLIYFSYDVKMKEKGDIPEGYSVSREKKERFSLILESASTNQTSMYLCASTDPGPTYEQYFGPGTRLTVT.